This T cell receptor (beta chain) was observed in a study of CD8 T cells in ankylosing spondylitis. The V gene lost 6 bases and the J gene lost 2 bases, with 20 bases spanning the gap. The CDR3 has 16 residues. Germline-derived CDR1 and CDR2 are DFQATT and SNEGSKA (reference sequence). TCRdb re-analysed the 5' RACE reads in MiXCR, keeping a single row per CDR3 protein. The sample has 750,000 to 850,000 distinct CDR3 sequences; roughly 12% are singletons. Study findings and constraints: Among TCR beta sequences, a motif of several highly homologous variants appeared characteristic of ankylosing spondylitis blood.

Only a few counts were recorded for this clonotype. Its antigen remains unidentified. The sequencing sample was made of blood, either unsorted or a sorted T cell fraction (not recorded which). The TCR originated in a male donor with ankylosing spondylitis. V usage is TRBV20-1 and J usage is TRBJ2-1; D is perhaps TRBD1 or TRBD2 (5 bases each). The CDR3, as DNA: TGCAGTGCGCCCGAATGGGGGTGGGGCCCCTACAATGAGCAGTTCTTC. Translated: CSAPEWGWGPYNEQFF.